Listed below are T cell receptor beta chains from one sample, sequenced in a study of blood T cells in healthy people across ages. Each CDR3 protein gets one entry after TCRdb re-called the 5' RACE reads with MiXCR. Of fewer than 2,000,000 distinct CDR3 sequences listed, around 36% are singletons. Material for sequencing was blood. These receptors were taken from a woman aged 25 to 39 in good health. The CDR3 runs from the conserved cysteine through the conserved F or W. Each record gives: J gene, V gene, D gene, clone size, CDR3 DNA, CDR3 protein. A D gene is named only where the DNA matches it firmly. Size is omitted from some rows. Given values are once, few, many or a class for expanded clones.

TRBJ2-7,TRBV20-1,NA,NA,TGCAGTGCTACTGCCCCCAGGGGAAACGAGCAGTACTTC,CSATAPRGNEQYF
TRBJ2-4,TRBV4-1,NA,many,TGCGCCAGCAGCCAAGTAGGTGCCTCAGTTGGGTACTTC,CASSQVGASVGYF
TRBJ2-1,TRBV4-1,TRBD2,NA,TGCGCCAGCAGCCCGAGACTAGCGGAGGCTCATCACAATGGGCAGTTCTTC,CASSPRLAEAHHNGQFF
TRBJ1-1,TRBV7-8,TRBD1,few,TGTGCCAGCAGCCCTCCTACCTACAGGGGGCTTGGTACTGAAGCTTTCTTT,CASSPPTYRGLGTEAFF
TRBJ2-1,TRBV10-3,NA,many,TGTGCCATCATGTCCGAGGGACTCCCCTTTGATGAGCAGTTCTTC,CAIMSEGLPFDEQFF
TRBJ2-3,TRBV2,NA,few,TGTGCCAGCAGTTCCCCGTTGGAAGATACGCAGTATTTT,CASSSPLEDTQYF
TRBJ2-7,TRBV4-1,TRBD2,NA,TGCGCCAGCAGCCAAGTTGTCCCTGTCGTAACAGCGGGATCTTACGAGCAGTACTTC,CASSQVVPVVTAGSYEQYF
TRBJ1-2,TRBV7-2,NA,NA,TGTGCCAGCAGCTTAGATAGGTTCTACTATGGCTACACCTTC,CASSLDRFYYGYTF
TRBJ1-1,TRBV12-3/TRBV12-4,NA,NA,TGTGCCAACACCACACAGGGATACGGCACTGAAGCTTTCTTT,CANTTQGYGTEAFF
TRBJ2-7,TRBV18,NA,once,TGTGCCAGCTCACCTCCGGGGGCCCCCTACGAGCAGTACTTC,CASSPPGAPYEQYF
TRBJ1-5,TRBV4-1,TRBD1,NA,TGCGCCAGCAGGGGGACAGGTGAATCAGCCCAGCATTTT,CASRGTGESAQHF
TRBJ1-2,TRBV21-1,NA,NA,TGTGCCAACCGGGACATACTCAACTATGGCTACACCTTC,CANRDILNYGYTF
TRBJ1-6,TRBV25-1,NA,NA,TGTGCCAGCAGTGAATCTGGCAGGGGCGCTGTCACCCTCCACTTT,CASSESGRGAVTLHF
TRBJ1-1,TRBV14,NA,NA,TGTGCCAGCAGCCACCGAGGACGGACCTGGGAGGCTTTCTTT,CASSHRGRTWEAFF
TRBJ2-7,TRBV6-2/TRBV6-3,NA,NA,TGTGCCAGCAGAAGCGACATCCACGAGCAGTACTTC,CASRSDIHEQYF
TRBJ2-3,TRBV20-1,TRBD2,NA,TGCAGTGCTAGAGGCGACGGTAGGCGGGAGGCCGCAGATACGCAGTGTTTT,CSARGDGRREAADTQCF
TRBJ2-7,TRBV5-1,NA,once,TGCGCCAGGGGACGGGACTCCGGGCTTGAGCAGTACTTC,CARGRDSGLEQYF
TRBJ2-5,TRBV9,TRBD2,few,TGTGCCAGCAGCGTAAGCGGGGGCCCGGGAGAGACCCAGTACTTC,CASSVSGGPGETQYF